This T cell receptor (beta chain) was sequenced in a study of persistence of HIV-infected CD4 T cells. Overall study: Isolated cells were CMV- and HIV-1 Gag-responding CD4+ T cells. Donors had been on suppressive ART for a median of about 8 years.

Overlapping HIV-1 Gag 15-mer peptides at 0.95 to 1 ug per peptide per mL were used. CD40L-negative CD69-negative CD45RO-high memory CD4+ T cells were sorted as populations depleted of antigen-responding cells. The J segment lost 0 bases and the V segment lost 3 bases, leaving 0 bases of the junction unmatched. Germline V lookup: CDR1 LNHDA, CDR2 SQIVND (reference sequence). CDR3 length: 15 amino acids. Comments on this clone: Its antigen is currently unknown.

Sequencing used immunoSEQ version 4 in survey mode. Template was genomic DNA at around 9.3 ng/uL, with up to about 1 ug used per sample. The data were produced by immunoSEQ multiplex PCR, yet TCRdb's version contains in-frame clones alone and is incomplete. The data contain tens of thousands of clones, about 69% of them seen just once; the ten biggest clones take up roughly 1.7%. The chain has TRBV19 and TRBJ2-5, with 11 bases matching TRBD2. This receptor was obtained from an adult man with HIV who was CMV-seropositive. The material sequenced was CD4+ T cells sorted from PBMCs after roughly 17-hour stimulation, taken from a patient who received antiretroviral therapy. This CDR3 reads CASSMTSGDQETQYF. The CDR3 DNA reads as TGTGCCAGTAGTATGACTAGCGGGGACCAAGAGACCCAGTACTTC.